Shown below are 9 T cell receptor beta chains from a single sample sequenced in a study of blood T cell repertoires in COVID-19. Measured with immunoSEQ multiplex PCR; TCRdb has only the in-frame clones, and not every one. The table includes roughly 300,000 clones, 85% to 90% detected once. The specimen was peripheral blood. The receptors stem from a human donor in a cohort sampled during active COVID-19.

This chain joins TRBV28 and TRBJ2-1; D remains ambiguous. Looked up from germline, CDR1 is MDHEN and CDR2 is SYDVKM. This CDR3 spans 14 amino acids. V gave up 3 bases and J gave up 10 bases, with 16 bases separating them. The CDR3 spells CASSFPVQYREQFF. In nucleotides, the CDR3 is TGTGCCAGCAGTTTCCCGGTCCAATATCGAGAGCAGTTCTTC.

The chain has TRBV6-5 and TRBJ2-3; D is unresolved. The CDR3 contains 14 residues. Germline V gene data show CDR1 as MNHEY and CDR2 as SVGAGI. V was cut by 5 bases and J by 4 bases, with 13 bases left in between. The CDR3 coding sequence is TGTGCCAGCAGTCGCGTCTTATCCGCAGATACGCAGTATTTT. Its translation is CASSRVLSADTQYF.

The chain combines TRBV18 with TRBJ2-5; no clear D. Germline V CDR1 and CDR2: KGHSH, LQKENI. This CDR3 spans 13 amino acids. With 5 bases removed from V and 2 bases from J, the gap between germline ends came to 9 bases. The CDR3 region has the DNA TGTGCCAGCTCAATTTGGCTTCAAGAGACCCAGTACTTC. Translated: CASSIWLQETQYF.

This clone was detected only once. The chain recombines TRBV20-1 with TRBJ2-7, with D tentatively TRBD2 (6 bases). This CDR3 has 14 amino acids. V gave up 3 bases and J gave up 6 bases, with 18 bases separating them. The V gene's germline CDR1 is DFQATT and CDR2 SNEGSKA (reference sequence). The CDR3 DNA reads as TGCAGTGCTAGTGATGTGCGGAGGGCCTCCGAGCAGTACTTC. Protein sequence: CSASDVRRASEQYF.

The J gene is TRBJ1-1, the V gene TRBV6-5; TRBD1 is a possible D gene (6 bases). The germline V gene encodes CDR1 MNHEY and CDR2 SVGAGI. Trimming shortened V by 6 bases and J by 2 bases, and 13 bases separated the two germline ends. This CDR3 has 14 amino acids. The CDR3 DNA reads TGTGCCAGCAGCCTGGGACATTTCAACACTGAAGCTTTCTTT. Amino acid sequence: CASSLGHFNTEAFF.

CDR3 region: CASSRVVRTSGNVNEQFF. The CDR3, as DNA: TGTGCCAGCAGCAGAGTAGTAAGGACTAGCGGGAATGTTAATGAGCAGTTCTTC. This rearrangement joins TRBV6-2 or TRBV6-3 to TRBJ2-1, with 12 bases identical to TRBD2. Germline CDR1 MNHEY, CDR2 SVGEGT. There are 18 residues in the CDR3. The junction had 16 bases not matched to a gene; V was cut back by 6 bases and J by 7 bases.

The rearrangement links TRBV5-3 to TRBJ2-7; weak D call: TRBD2 (5 bases). TRBV5-3 is an ORF; its function is uncertain. V was pared by 0 bases and J by 4 bases, with 17 bases between. The CDR3 covers 16 residues. CDR3 bases: TGTGCCAGAAGCTTGGCGGTTGGGTGGAGGAGGTACGAGCAGTACTTC. As protein: CARSLAVGWRRYEQYF.

CDR3 sequence (DNA): TGTGCCAGCAGACGAATCCAGACTAGCCCACAAGAGACCCAGTACTTC. Translating gives CASRRIQTSPQETQYF. The chain recombines TRBV2 with TRBJ2-5; 7 positions match TRBD2. After removal of 6 bases from V and 2 bases from J, the junction contained 12 bases not matched to a gene. CDR3 size: 16 residues. The germline V gene has CDR1 SNHLY and CDR2 FYNNEI.

V is TRBV7-9 and J is TRBJ1-2; the D gene is possibly TRBD1 (6 bases). Germline lookup yields CDR1 SEHNR and CDR2 FQNEAQ (reference sequence). V gave up 5 bases and J gave up 0 bases, with 10 bases separating them. CDR3 length equals 14 residues. The CDR3 nucleotides read TGTGCCAGCAGCCGCCAGGGGACTAACTATGGCTACACCTTC. Translating gives CASSRQGTNYGYTF.